Given below is one T cell receptor (beta chain) in context. The sample originates from a study of regulatory T cells in long-lasting Graves disease. The CDR3 length is 15 residues. Trimming shortened V by 6 bases and J by 2 bases, and 13 bases separated the two germline ends. Germline assignment: CDR1 WNHNN and CDR2 SYGVQD (reference sequence). iRepertoire HTBI primers and Arm-PCR of CDR3 regions built TCR beta libraries. A single record per CDR3 protein comes from TCRdb applying MiXCR to the multiplex PCR reads. This table holds a few hundred thousand distinct CDR3 sequences, roughly 20% found once. Noted time point: persistent/refractory GD, antithyroid drugs over 5 years with positive TRAb. The TCR library was prepared using RNA isolated from PBMCs.

The chain carries TRBV10-1 and TRBJ2-2; D unresolved. The starting material was peripheral blood mononuclear cells (PBMCs), obtained when the disease was refractory, from a patient treated with antithyroid drugs. The receptor was isolated from a woman in her 40s with Graves disease. The DNA of the CDR3 is TGCGCCAGCAGCCCCGGACCACCTAACACCGGGGAGCTGTTTTTT. Amino acids: CASSPGPPNTGELFF.